The 31 T cell receptor beta chains given below trace back to one sample, sequenced in a study of T cell responses to AZD1222 COVID-19 vaccine. Repertoires were generated with immunoSEQ multiplex PCR, while TCRdb's copy carries only in-frame clones and drops some. The sample contains approximately 220,000 clones, under 95% of which appear only once. The sample in question was peripheral blood, obtained on day 0 of MenACWY control vaccination. These TCRs come from an adult in good health.

The chain employs TRBV12-3 or TRBV12-4 and TRBJ1-5; a possible D gene is TRBD1 (5 bases). This CDR3 contains 13 residues. Trimming stripped 5 bases from V and 5 bases from J, with 10 bases between. CDR3 in DNA: TGTGCCAGCAGTCCGAAGACAGATCAGCCCCAGCATTTT. It is translated as CASSPKTDQPQHF.

The rearrangement uses TRBV18 and TRBJ1-2, with D perhaps TRBD1 (5 bases). The CDR3 extends over 18 amino acids. V lost 4 bases and J 0 bases, leaving 21 bases between the germline ends. Germline CDR1 KGHSH, CDR2 LQKENI. CDR3 nucleotide sequence: TGTGCCAGCTCACTTTACCGAGACGGGACGCTGACTAACTATGGCTACACCTTC. Translating gives CASSLYRDGTLTNYGYTF.

The chain couples TRBV19 to TRBJ2-3; TRBD1 matches at 7 bases. The V and J ends lost 6 bases and 0 bases, in that order; junction bases with no gene match: 6. CDR1 is LNHDA, CDR2 SQIVND, per germline (reference sequence). The length of the CDR3 is 15 residues. CDR3 sequence reads: CASRRQGPSTDTQYF. The CDR3, as DNA: TGTGCCAGTAGACGACAGGGCCCAAGCACAGATACGCAGTATTTT.

The genes are TRBV5-6 and TRBJ1-2; the D gene is possibly TRBD1 (6 bases). The CDR3 is made up of 13 amino acids. With 4 bases removed from V and 4 bases from J, the gap between germline ends came to 11 bases. Germline V gene sequence: CDR1 SGHDT, CDR2 YYEEEE. CDR3 in DNA: TGTGCCAGCAGCCAGGACAGAGTCTATGGCTACACCTTC. Translated: CASSQDRVYGYTF.

J is TRBJ1-6 and V is TRBV2; D gene uncertain. CDR1 is SNHLY, CDR2 FYNNEI, per germline. The V end was cut by 4 bases, the J end by 8 bases, with 9 bases between. The CDR3 spans 13 residues. The CDR3 sequence: CASSGSRDSPLHF. The CDR3 DNA sequence: TGTGCCAGCAGTGGCTCTAGGGATTCACCCCTCCACTTT.

This chain connects TRBV5-5 to TRBJ1-2; D gene unclear. Germline V gene lookup returns CDR1 SGHKS and CDR2 YYEKEE (reference sequence). V was pared by 5 bases and J by 1 base, with 9 bases between. CDR3 length equals 13 residues. The CDR3 reads CASRPTLNYGYTF. CDR3 DNA: TGTGCCAGCAGGCCGACGCTTAACTATGGCTACACCTTC.

The gene calls are TRBV7-2 and TRBJ1-2, with D perhaps TRBD1 (5 bases). V dropped 4 bases and J dropped 6 bases, with 12 bases sitting between them. This CDR3 contains 13 residues. CDR1 and CDR2 from the germline V gene are SGHTA and FQGNSA. In DNA, the CDR3 is TGTGCCAGCAGCTCATACCCAGGGAATGGCTACACCTTC. Its translation: CASSSYPGNGYTF.

This clone was found once. The J gene is TRBJ1-1, the V gene TRBV21-1. TRBV21-1 is noted as a pseudogene. This CDR3 has 16 residues. CDR3: CASSRGPTLMNTEAFF. CDR3 DNA sequence: TGTGCCAGCAGCCGGGGACCCACACTCATGAACACTGAAGCTTTCTTT.

In nucleotides, the CDR3 is TGTGCCAGCAGTTTTTCCGGGACAGGGGGCACTGAAGCTTTCTTT. It encodes CASSFSGTGGTEAFF. The chain employs TRBV27 and TRBJ1-1; 11 bases line up with TRBD1. After removal of 3 bases from V and 4 bases from J, the junction contained 4 bases not matched to a gene. CDR3 length equals 15 residues. Germline CDR1 is MNHEY and CDR2 is SMNVEV (reference sequence).

The V call is TRBV20-1, the J call TRBJ1-2; 7 bases map to TRBD1. The CDR3 contains 16 residues. Germline lookup yields CDR1 DFQATT and CDR2 SNEGSKA (reference sequence). Trimming took 3 bases from V and 6 from J; bases not matched to a gene: 16. The CDR3 sequence is CSASFPSDRAGNGYTF. CDR3 DNA sequence: TGCAGTGCTAGTTTCCCCTCTGACAGGGCGGGAAATGGCTACACCTTC.

The genes are TRBV6-6 and TRBJ1-2, with 7 bases fitting TRBD1. This CDR3 is 12 amino acids long. From germline, CDR1 is MNHNY and CDR2 SVGAGI (reference sequence). With V trimmed by 7 bases and J by 12 bases, 11 bases remained unmatched. DNA for the CDR3: TGTGCCAGCACCGAGGGACAGCTGATGCACACCTTC. It translates to CASTEGQLMHTF.

The J gene is TRBJ2-5, the V gene TRBV27, with D perhaps matching TRBD2 (6 bases). CDR3 length: 14 amino acids. The germline V gene has CDR1 MNHEY and CDR2 SMNVEV (reference sequence). V lost 7 bases and J 5 bases, leaving 17 bases between the germline ends. The CDR3 is CASTSAGRGETQYF. The CDR3 DNA is TGTGCCAGCACATCGGCGGGGCGCGGGGAGACCCAGTACTTC.

The CDR3 loop reads CASSFLETQYF. CDR3 nucleotides: TGTGCCAGCAGCTTTCTGGAGACCCAGTACTTC. V gene TRBV5-6 combines with J gene TRBJ2-5; D is uncertain. The ends were cut back, 2 bases at V and 5 bases at J, with 4 bases in the middle. This CDR3 has 11 amino acids. Per germline, CDR1 SGHDT and CDR2 YYEEEE.

The rearrangement links TRBV2 to TRBJ1-5; a possible D gene is TRBD1 (6 bases). V was trimmed by 6 bases and J by 6 bases, leaving 21 bases between them. Germline V gives CDR1 SNHLY, CDR2 FYNNEI. The CDR3 spans 16 residues. CDR3 sequence: CASSAGHRSRGQPQHF. Here the CDR3 DNA reads TGTGCCAGCAGCGCGGGACATCGGAGCAGGGGTCAGCCCCAGCATTTT.

In its sample, this clone was seen a few times. J is TRBJ1-5 and V is TRBV18; 10 nucleotides align to TRBD1. CDR3 length: 13 amino acids. Unmatched junction bases numbered 2, after V lost 6 bases and J lost 6 bases. Germline lookup yields CDR1 KGHSH and CDR2 LQKENI. CDR3 residues: CASSTGGSQPQHF. CDR3 DNA: TGTGCCAGCTCGACAGGGGGCAGTCAGCCCCAGCATTTT.

This clone was seen only once. The rearrangement joins TRBV25-1 to TRBJ1-2; D unclear. The V end was cut by 2 bases, the J end by 4 bases, with 8 bases between. Looked up from germline, CDR1 is MGHDK and CDR2 is SYGVNS. The CDR3 contains 13 residues. The CDR3: CASSEGLGYGYTF. The CDR3 region has the DNA TGTGCCAGCAGTGAAGGCTTGGGCTATGGCTACACCTTC.

The chain joins TRBV21-1 to TRBJ1-4. TRBV21-1 is annotated as a pseudogene. This CDR3 is 19 amino acids long. CDR3 DNA sequence: TGTGCCAGCAGCCCCACAAAAGGGCCGCGAAGGCGAAGGGCCGAAAAACTGTTTTTT. This sequence encodes CASSPTKGPRRRRAEKLFF.

This sequence joins TRBV4-1 and TRBJ2-3; 7 nucleotides line up with TRBD2. J lost 0 bases, V lost 0 bases, and 18 bases had no gene match. Germline CDR1 MGHRA, CDR2 YSYEKL. CDR3 length equals 21 residues. CDR3 DNA: TGCGCCAGCAGCCAAGAAGGGGCTGGCGTGCGGGGGTTCGCTAGCACAGATACGCAGTATTTT. Residues: CASSQEGAGVRGFASTDTQYF.

This clone was seen only once. The chain combines TRBV2 with TRBJ2-4; 10 nucleotides agree with TRBD1. Germline V gives CDR1 SNHLY, CDR2 FYNNEI. With V trimmed by 3 bases and J by 1 base, 15 bases remained unmatched. The CDR3 is 20 residues long. The CDR3 loop reads CASSDLGTGVRGMAKNIQYF. Here the CDR3 DNA reads TGTGCCAGCAGTGATCTTGGGACAGGGGTAAGGGGAATGGCCAAAAACATTCAGTACTTC.

The chain is built from TRBV5-4 and TRBJ2-7; 9 bases line up with TRBD1. The CDR3 totals 16 residues. J was trimmed by 2 bases and V by 4 bases; bases with no gene match: 10. Germline CDR1 reads SGHNT; CDR2 reads YYREEE (reference sequence). CDR3 protein: CASSPAGGQGPYEQYF. The DNA of the CDR3 is TGTGCCAGCAGCCCCGCCGGGGGACAGGGTCCCTACGAGCAGTACTTC.

The CDR3 bases are TGTGCCTGGAGTAAGGAGCGAGCGGGGGGGATGAACACGCAGTATTTT. It translates to CAWSKERAGGMNTQYF. The chain carries TRBV30 and TRBJ2-3, with 10 bases identical to TRBD2. Germline CDR1 and CDR2: GTSNPN and SVGIG (reference sequence). V dropped 2 bases and J dropped 9; count of bases not matched to a gene: 14. The CDR3 totals 16 residues. The whole variable domain, remainder taken from reference TRBV30 and TRBJ2-3, is SQTIHQWPATLVQPVGSPLSLECTVEGTSNPNLYWYRQAAGRGLQLLFYSVGIGQISSEVPQNLSASRPQDRQFILSSKKLLLSDSGFYLCAWSKERAGGMNTQYFGPGTRLTVL.

The CDR3 coding sequence is TGTGCCAGCAGTACTCGGGAGGGAAGTGGAAACACCATATATTTT. Amino acid sequence: CASSTREGSGNTIYF. The V gene is TRBV28, the J gene TRBJ1-3; the D is unclear. The CDR3 contains 15 residues. V lost 5 bases to trimming and J lost 3 bases, with 14 bases between them. Germline CDR1 is MDHEN and CDR2 is SYDVKM. Complete variable domain (other parts from reference TRBV28 and TRBJ1-3): DVKVTQSSRYLVKRTGEKVFLECVQDMDHENMFWYRQDPGLGLRLIYFSYDVKMKEKGDIPEGYSVSREKKERFSLILESASTNQTSMYLCASSTREGSGNTIYFGEGSWLTVV.

This CDR3 is CASSQVEDTQYF. DNA for the CDR3: TGTGCCAGCAGCCAAGTTGAAGATACGCAGTATTTT. This chain links TRBV4-2 with TRBJ2-3, with unresolved D. This CDR3 has 12 amino acids. V lost 1 base to trimming and J lost 5 bases, with 4 bases between them. Germline loops: CDR1 LGHNA, CDR2 YNFKEQ.

The chain combines TRBV30 with TRBJ1-2, with D perhaps TRBD1 (5 bases). The V end was cut by 2 bases, the J end by 8 bases, with 18 bases between. CDR3 length equals 14 residues. In germline, CDR1 is GTSNPN, CDR2 SVGIG (reference sequence). This chain's CDR3 is CAWSPGQGRGGYTF. The CDR3 nucleotides read TGTGCCTGGAGTCCCGGGCAGGGCAGAGGGGGCTACACCTTC.

J is TRBJ1-1 and V is TRBV3-1 (or the pseudogene TRBV3-2); no definite D call. CDR1 and CDR2 (germline): LGHDT, YNNKEL (reference sequence). V was trimmed by 2 bases and J by 8 bases, leaving 12 bases between them. The CDR3 contains 13 residues. The chain's CDR3 is CASSQSIAEEAFF. The CDR3 DNA follows: TGTGCCAGCAGCCAAAGTATCGCTGAGGAAGCTTTCTTT.

The rearrangement links TRBV11-2 to TRBJ2-7; D call uncertain. Germline-derived CDR1 and CDR2 are SGHAT and FQNNGV. Trimming took off 1 base at V and 2 bases at J, with 9 bases between the two ends. The CDR3 length is 14 residues. The CDR3 is CASSLALPTYEQYF. DNA for the CDR3: TGTGCCAGCAGCTTAGCCCTTCCCACCTACGAGCAGTACTTC.

J is TRBJ2-1 and V is TRBV6-6; 8 nucleotides match TRBD2. There are 16 residues in the CDR3. Germline V CDR1 and CDR2: MNHNY, SVGAGI (reference sequence). The V gene end was trimmed by 5 bases and the J gene end by 7 bases; junction bases not matched to a gene: 13. DNA of the CDR3: TGTGCCAGCAGTCCCGTGGGGACTAGTCCCCTGAATGAGCAGTTCTTC. It translates to CASSPVGTSPLNEQFF.

CDR3 nucleotides: TGTGCCAGTGGAGTTTGGGGGGGATATAGCAATCAGCCCCAGCATTTT. This codes for CASGVWGGYSNQPQHF. J is TRBJ1-5 and V is TRBV19, with D tentatively TRBD1 (5 bases). The CDR3 runs to 16 residues. CDR1 is LNHDA, CDR2 SQIVND, per germline (reference sequence). Trimming left V 8 bases short and J 0 bases short, with 17 bases between.

V is TRBV18 and J is TRBJ2-2; 7 nucleotides line up with TRBD1. The CDR3 is made up of 16 amino acids. Germline CDR1 reads KGHSH; CDR2 reads LQKENI. J lost 7 bases, V lost 2 bases, and 10 bases had no gene match. The CDR3 is CASSPFSRGNGGELFF. In DNA form, the CDR3 reads TGTGCCAGCTCACCATTTAGCAGGGGGAACGGCGGGGAGCTGTTTTTT.

This sequence joins TRBV15 and TRBJ1-4; the D gene is possibly TRBD1 (6 bases). CDR1 is LNHNV, CDR2 YYDKDF, per germline (reference sequence). V lost 6 bases and J 5 bases, leaving 10 bases between the germline ends. The CDR3 spans 13 residues. The CDR3 DNA reads as TGTGCCACCAGTCAGGGGTACAATGAAAAACTGTTTTTT. Translating gives CATSQGYNEKLFF.

This chain uses TRBV4-2 with TRBJ1-2; D unresolved. The CDR3 covers 16 residues. Trimming took off 0 bases at V and 8 bases at J, with 19 bases between the two ends. Germline V CDR1 and CDR2: LGHNA, YNFKEQ. The DNA for the CDR3 is TGTGCCAGCAGCCAAGATTTGGTGGGGAGGGCAGGCGGCTACACCTTC. Translation: CASSQDLVGRAGGYTF.